This T cell receptor (beta chain) was recovered during a study of human T cells and chemical hapten exposure. Overall study results and limits: TCRs whose frequency exceeded 1 in 1000 remained the same following DPC sensitization.

TCRdb recomputed calls from the RACE reads with MiXCR, one row per CDR3 protein. The sample contains roughly 96,000 distinct CDR3 sequences, about a tenth of which appear only once. Time point indicated: patch test 2, 6 weeks after DPC sensitization. Treatment described: therapeutic diphenylcyclopropenone sensitization with weekly scalp DPC. CDR3 length: 15 residues. V was pared by 6 bases and J by 3 bases, with 9 bases of the junction left unmatched. Germline V CDR1 and CDR2: KGHSH, LQKENI. Concerning this clonotype itself: What it recognizes is unknown.

Sequencing was performed on whole blood, taken in connection with sensitization to the hapten diphenylcyclopropenone (DPC). This clonotype was obtained from a woman in her thirties or forties with alopecia areata. Some clones in this sample may be carry-over from other donors' samples. This rearrangement joins TRBV18 to TRBJ2-7, with TRBD1 identical over 9 bases. The CDR3 DNA sequence: TGTGCCAGCTCTCTCAATATGGGACAGGGCTACGAGCAGTACTTC. It encodes CASSLNMGQGYEQYF.